The present TCR beta chain was sequenced within a study of blood T cell repertoires in COVID-19. On the study more broadly: The cDNA or gDNA used as material had been derived from T cells, B-cell-depleted T cells, or PBMCs.

After removal of 0 bases from V and 6 bases from J, the junction contained 5 bases not matched to a gene. The CDR3 spans 15 residues. The germline V gene encodes CDR1 SGDLS and CDR2 YYNGEE. As processed by the authors: Using reference gene primer amplification, nucleated cell counts were estimated. Sequencing used immunoSEQ multiplex PCR; TCRdb keeps in-frame clones, though not all of them. Clone size and the V and J calls come from that table; the DNA yielded D and trimming. Of 88,000 or so clones in the sample, 70% to 80% were seen once. The genes are TRBV9 and TRBJ1-5; 8 positions agree with TRBD1. The specimen was peripheral blood. The sequence was collected from a human donor in a cohort sampled during active COVID-19. The CDR3 region has the DNA TGTGCCAGCAGCGTAGAGGGACAGGAAGGTCAGCCCCAGCATTTT. It is translated as CASSVEGQEGQPQHF.